The 16 T cell receptor beta chains below all came from one sample that was sequenced in a study of cytomegalovirus exposure and HLA in healthy donors. Vbeta (60) and Jbeta (13) primers were used in the PCR. Assay: immunoSEQ multiplex PCR; the TCRdb copy retains only in-frame clones and omits some. The sample carries over 150,000 clones, 84% recorded once. Sequenced sample: PBMCs. These receptor sequences come from a girl aged 2 to 10 in good health and CMV-seropositive.

The chain combines TRBV28 with TRBJ2-5, with TRBD2 identical over 10 bases. Germline lookup yields CDR1 MDHEN and CDR2 SYDVKM. The CDR3 has 14 residues. The J segment lost 5 bases and the V segment lost 6 bases, leaving 6 bases of the junction unmatched. The CDR3: CASSPRTSGETQYF. CDR3 bases: TGTGCCAGCAGCCCGAGGACTAGCGGCGAGACCCAGTACTTC.

This chain links TRBV30 with TRBJ2-3; D remains unclear. Deletions cut 2 bases from V and 2 bases from J, with 11 bases between. The CDR3 has 14 amino acids. Germline-derived CDR1 and CDR2 are GTSNPN and SVGIG (reference sequence). The CDR3 sequence is CAWSMTRHTDTQYF. The CDR3 DNA reads as TGTGCCTGGAGTATGACAAGACACACAGATACGCAGTATTTT.

V and J are TRBV7-2 and TRBJ2-1; 14 nucleotides agree with TRBD2. CDR1 and CDR2 (germline): SGHTA, FQGNSA. The junction had 6 bases not matched to a gene; V was cut back by 5 bases and J by 6 bases. The CDR3 extends over 16 amino acids. The DNA for the CDR3 is TGTGCCAGCAGCCCAGGACTAGCGGGAGGCGGCAATGAGCAGTTCTTC. This codes for CASSPGLAGGGNEQFF. Variable domain in full (rest from reference TRBV7-2 and TRBJ2-1): GAGVSQSPSNKVTEKGKDVELRCDPISGHTALYWYRQSLGQGLEFLIYFQGNSAPDKSGLPSDRFSAERTGGSVSTLTIQRTQQEDSAVYLCASSPGLAGGGNEQFFGPGTRLTVL.

This chain's CDR3 is CASSQEELAGSTDTQYF. CDR3 sequence (DNA): TGCGCCAGCAGCCAAGAGGAACTAGCGGGTTCGACAGATACGCAGTATTTT. This chain connects TRBV4-1 to TRBJ2-3; 9 bases line up with TRBD2. Germline loops: CDR1 MGHRA, CDR2 YSYEKL. This CDR3 is 17 amino acids long. The trim removed 0 bases at V and 3 bases at J, leaving 7 bases unmatched.

The J gene is TRBJ2-3, the V gene TRBV6-1, with no clear D. V gave up 2 bases and J gave up 3 bases, with 15 bases separating them. This CDR3 has 16 residues. The germline gives CDR1 MNHNS, CDR2 SASEGT. The CDR3 DNA is TGTGCCAGCAGTGAATTCCAGGCCTTTGGGACAGATACGCAGTATTTT. Its protein is CASSEFQAFGTDTQYF.

In this sample, this clone turned up a few times. This chain joins TRBV6-1 and TRBJ1-3, with 7 positions matching TRBD1. The CDR3 is 15 residues long. Germline V gene data show CDR1 as MNHNS and CDR2 as SASEGT. J was trimmed by 4 bases and V by 6 bases; bases with no gene match: 9. The CDR3 spells CASSHDRVYGNTIYF. The DNA for the CDR3 is TGTGCCAGCAGCCACGACAGGGTATACGGAAACACCATATATTTT.

The chain couples TRBV14 to TRBJ1-2, with no clear D. Trimming removed 0 bases from V and 2 bases from J, with 4 bases in between. The CDR3 runs to 13 residues. The germline V gene encodes CDR1 SGHDN and CDR2 FVKESK. The CDR3 coding sequence is TGTGCCAGCAGCCAAGAAGAGAACTATGGCTACACCTTC. Its translation: CASSQEENYGYTF.

The CDR3: CASSHLGGEQFF. As DNA, the CDR3 is TGCGCCAGCAGCCACCTAGGAGGTGAGCAGTTCTTC. The chain recombines TRBV4-1 with TRBJ2-1, with a possible D match to TRBD2 (5 bases). Trimming left V 3 bases short and J 9 bases short, with 9 bases between. Germline-derived CDR1 and CDR2 are MGHRA and YSYEKL. This CDR3 spans 12 amino acids.

The gene calls are TRBV6-5 and TRBJ2-3; 8 positions match TRBD1. Germline CDR1 and CDR2: MNHEY and SVGAGI. J gave up 2 bases and V 2 bases, and 3 bases lay outside the gene matches. The CDR3 contains 15 residues. CDR3 amino acids: CASSYRTGNTDTQYF. CDR3 nucleotide sequence: TGTGCCAGCAGTTACCGGACAGGGAACACAGATACGCAGTATTTT.

This sequence joins TRBV9 and TRBJ2-1, with 10 bases identical to TRBD2. Looked up from germline, CDR1 is SGDLS and CDR2 is YYNGEE. The CDR3 covers 16 residues. The trim removed 3 bases at V and 4 bases at J, leaving 7 bases unmatched. The CDR3 spells CASSETLAGLYNEQFF. As DNA, the CDR3 is TGTGCCAGCAGCGAAACACTAGCGGGGTTATACAATGAGCAGTTCTTC.

This clone was found once. At one end, the junction sequence differs from germline, possibly due to a read error. The chain is built from TRBV7-3 and TRBJ2-5, with 7 positions matching TRBD2. CDR1 is SGHTA and CDR2 is FQGTGA in the germline V gene. The CDR3 is 14 amino acids. The CDR3 sequence is CASSLTSVGETQYF. The CDR3, as DNA: TGTGCCAGCAGCCTAACTAGCGTGGGGGAGACCCAGTACTTC.

This chain connects TRBV4-2 to TRBJ2-1, with 11 bases aligning to TRBD2. Trimming removed 0 bases from V and 14 bases from J; junction bases left unmatched: 6. The CDR3 loop spans 14 amino acids. Per germline, CDR1 LGHNA and CDR2 YNFKEQ. CDR3 protein: CASSQESSGGPEFF. DNA for the CDR3: TGTGCCAGCAGCCAAGAGTCTAGCGGGGGGCCCGAGTTCTTC.

V gene TRBV5-1 combines with J gene TRBJ2-1; 7 bases are a match to TRBD1. V lost 6 bases and J lost 6; bases outside the gene matches: 9. The CDR3 totals 14 residues. The germline gives CDR1 SGHRS, CDR2 YFSETQ. CDR3 in amino acids: CASTYRGWGNEQFF. As DNA, the CDR3 is TGCGCCAGCACCTACAGGGGATGGGGCAATGAGCAGTTCTTC.

This rearrangement joins TRBV30 to TRBJ2-1, with 11 positions matching TRBD2. After removal of 2 bases from V and 0 bases from J, the junction contained 6 bases not matched to a gene. CDR1 is GTSNPN and CDR2 is SVGIG in the germline V gene (reference sequence). This CDR3 spans 17 amino acids. The CDR3 spells CAWSQPGLADSYNEQFF. The CDR3 DNA is TGTGCCTGGAGTCAACCGGGACTAGCGGACTCCTACAATGAGCAGTTCTTC.

The V call is TRBV19, the J call TRBJ2-2; TRBD2 matches at 13 bases. This CDR3 contains 20 residues. Germline CDR1 LNHDA, CDR2 SQIVND (reference sequence). J gave up 5 bases and V 4 bases, and 16 bases lay outside the gene matches. CDR3 sequence: CASSRRLAGGPQGLTGELFF. The CDR3 DNA sequence: TGTGCCAGTAGTAGACGACTAGCGGGGGGCCCTCAAGGTCTGACCGGGGAGCTGTTTTTT.

The V and J genes are TRBV5-1 and TRBJ2-7; 7 bases map to TRBD1. CDR3 length equals 16 residues. Germline V CDR1 and CDR2: SGHRS, YFSETQ. The J segment lost 6 bases and the V segment lost 5 bases, leaving 17 bases of the junction unmatched. The CDR3 DNA follows: TGCGCCAGCAGTCCGGGACAGATCTCCATTTTTGGCGAGCAGTACTTC. Amino acid sequence: CASSPGQISIFGEQYF.